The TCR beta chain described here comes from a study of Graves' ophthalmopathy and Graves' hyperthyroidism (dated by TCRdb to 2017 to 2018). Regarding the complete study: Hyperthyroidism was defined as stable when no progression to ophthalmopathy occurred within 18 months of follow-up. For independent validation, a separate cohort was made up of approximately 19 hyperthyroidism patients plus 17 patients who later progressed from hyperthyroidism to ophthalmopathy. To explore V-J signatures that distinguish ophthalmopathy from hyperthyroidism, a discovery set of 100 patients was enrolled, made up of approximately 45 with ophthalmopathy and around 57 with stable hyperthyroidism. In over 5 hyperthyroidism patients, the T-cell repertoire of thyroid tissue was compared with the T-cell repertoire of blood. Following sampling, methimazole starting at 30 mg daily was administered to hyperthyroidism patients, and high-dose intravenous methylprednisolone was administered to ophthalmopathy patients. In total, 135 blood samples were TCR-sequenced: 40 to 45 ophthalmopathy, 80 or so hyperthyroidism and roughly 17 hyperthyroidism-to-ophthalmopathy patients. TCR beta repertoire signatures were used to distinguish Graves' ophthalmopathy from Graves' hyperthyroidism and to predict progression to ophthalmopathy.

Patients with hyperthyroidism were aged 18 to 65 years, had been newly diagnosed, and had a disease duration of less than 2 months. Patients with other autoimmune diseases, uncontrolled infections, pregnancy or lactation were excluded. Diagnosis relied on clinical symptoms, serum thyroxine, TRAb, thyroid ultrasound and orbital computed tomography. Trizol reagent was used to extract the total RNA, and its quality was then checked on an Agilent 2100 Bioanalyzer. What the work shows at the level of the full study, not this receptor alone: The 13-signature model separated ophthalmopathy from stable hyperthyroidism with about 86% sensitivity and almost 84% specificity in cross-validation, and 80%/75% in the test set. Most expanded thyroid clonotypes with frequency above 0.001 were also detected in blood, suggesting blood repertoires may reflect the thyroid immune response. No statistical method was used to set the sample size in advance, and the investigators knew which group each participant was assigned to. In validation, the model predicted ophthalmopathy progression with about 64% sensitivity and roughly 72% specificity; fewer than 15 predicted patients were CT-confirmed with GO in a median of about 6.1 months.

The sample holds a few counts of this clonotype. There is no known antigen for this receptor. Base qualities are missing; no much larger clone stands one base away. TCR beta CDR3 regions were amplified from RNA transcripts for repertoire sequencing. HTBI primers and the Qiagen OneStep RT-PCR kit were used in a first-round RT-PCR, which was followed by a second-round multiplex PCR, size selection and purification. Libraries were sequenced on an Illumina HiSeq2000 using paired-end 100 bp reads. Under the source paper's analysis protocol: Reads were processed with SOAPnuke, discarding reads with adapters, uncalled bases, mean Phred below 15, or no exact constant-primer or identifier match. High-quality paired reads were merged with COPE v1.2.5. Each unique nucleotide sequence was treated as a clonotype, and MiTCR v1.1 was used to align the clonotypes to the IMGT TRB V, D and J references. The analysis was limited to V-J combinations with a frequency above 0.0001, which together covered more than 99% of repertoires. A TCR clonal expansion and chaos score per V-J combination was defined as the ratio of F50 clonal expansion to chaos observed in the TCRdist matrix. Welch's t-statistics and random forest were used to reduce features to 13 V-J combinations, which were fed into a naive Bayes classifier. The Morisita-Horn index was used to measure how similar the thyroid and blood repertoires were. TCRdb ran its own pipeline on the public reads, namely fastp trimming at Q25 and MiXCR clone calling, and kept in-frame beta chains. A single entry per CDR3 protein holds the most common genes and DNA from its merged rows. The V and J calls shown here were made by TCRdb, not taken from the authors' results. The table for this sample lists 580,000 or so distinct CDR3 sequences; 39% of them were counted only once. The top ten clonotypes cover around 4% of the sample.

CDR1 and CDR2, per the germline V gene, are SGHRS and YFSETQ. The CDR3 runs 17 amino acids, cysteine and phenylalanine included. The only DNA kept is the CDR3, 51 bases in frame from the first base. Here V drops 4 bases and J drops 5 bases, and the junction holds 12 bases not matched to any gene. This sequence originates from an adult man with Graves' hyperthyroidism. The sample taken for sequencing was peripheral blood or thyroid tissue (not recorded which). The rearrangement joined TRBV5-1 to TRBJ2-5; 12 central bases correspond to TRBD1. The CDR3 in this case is CASSAAGTGGFGETQYF. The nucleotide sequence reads TGCGCCAGCAGCGCGGCCGGGACAGGGGGCTTCGGGGAGACCCAGTACTTC.